This T cell receptor beta chain was sequenced during a study of post-analysis software for immune sequencing data. Germline CDR1 is SNHLY and CDR2 is FYNNEI. The length of the CDR3 is 13 residues. Unique molecular identifiers tagged the TCR beta cDNA libraries. Each CDR3 protein gets one entry after TCRdb re-called the PCR reads with MiXCR. The sample shows about 820,000 distinct CDR3 sequences, roughly half of them seen only once. Study-level findings and limits: Five or six TRBV segments were significantly more frequent in patients than in controls. TRBV5-6, TRBV5-1 and TRBV20-1 were among these segments. Same-batch samples co-clustered strongly by F measure.

Notes on this clonotype: What it recognizes is unknown.

This sequence was found in a girl aged 10 to 17 with multiple sclerosis. This chain uses TRBV2 with TRBJ2-7, with D hard to call. The end of the DNA aligns better with TRBJ2-5, so the J call may be wrong. The sample taken for sequencing was blood. This chain's CDR3 is CASSGFMGETQYF. The CDR3 DNA follows: TGTGCCAGCAGTGGTTTCATGGGGGAGACCCAGTACTTC.